The 22 T cell receptor beta chains listed next were all sequenced from one sample in a study of cytomegalovirus exposure and HLA in healthy donors. The PCR had 60 Vbeta and 13 Jbeta primers. TCRdb's table, derived via immunoSEQ multiplex PCR, lists solely in-frame clones and lacks some. The repertoire includes 110,000 to 150,000 clones, about 78% of them detected once, and about 6.5% sits in the top ten. The sequenced sample consisted of PBMCs. These receptors all stem from a man in his forties or fifties in good health and CMV-seropositive.

The chain links TRBV7-8 to TRBJ1-1; a possible D gene is TRBD1 (5 bases). Germline V gives CDR1 SGHVS, CDR2 FQNEAQ. The CDR3 runs 15 residues. V gave up 5 bases and J gave up 4 bases, with 17 bases separating them. For the CDR3, the DNA is TGTGCCAGCAGCCCCCAGGGCAGTCTTGGCACTGAAGCTTTCTTT. It codes for CASSPQGSLGTEAFF.

The chain has TRBV7-8 and TRBJ1-6; 11 nucleotides agree with TRBD1. Germline CDR1 is SGHVS and CDR2 is FQNEAQ. The CDR3 length is 15 residues. V shed 5 bases and J 9 bases; nucleotides not matched to a gene: 6. The DNA for the CDR3 is TGTGCCAGCAGCGTATACGGGACAGGGGGTTCACCCCTCCACTTT. It translates to CASSVYGTGGSPLHF.

The chain couples TRBV18 to TRBJ1-1; tentative D call: TRBD1 (5 bases). Trimming stripped 0 bases from V and 6 bases from J, with 14 bases between. The CDR3 extends over 15 amino acids. Germline V CDR1 and CDR2: KGHSH, LQKENI. The CDR3 DNA reads TGTGCCAGCTCACCACCCTCCGCAGGGTCCGCTGAAGCTTTCTTT. Translation gives CASSPPSAGSAEAFF.

The chain combines TRBV19 with TRBJ2-7, with 16 nucleotides matching TRBD2. Germline CDR1 LNHDA, CDR2 SQIVND (reference sequence). This CDR3 has 19 residues. Trimming removed 4 bases from V and 3 bases from J; junction bases left unmatched: 12. The CDR3 sequence: CASSTGTSGRANWVYEQYF. CDR3 coding DNA: TGTGCCAGTAGTACCGGGACTAGCGGGAGGGCCAACTGGGTCTACGAGCAGTACTTC.

The CDR3 loop reads CASSQSVLAAGDEQFF. Here the CDR3 DNA reads TGCGCCAGCAGCCAAAGCGTTCTAGCGGCGGGGGATGAGCAGTTCTTC. The chain links TRBV4-3 to TRBJ2-1, with 7 bases lining up with TRBD2. Germline lookup yields CDR1 LGHNA and CDR2 YSLEER. The CDR3 extends over 16 amino acids. V dropped 2 bases and J dropped 8; count of bases not matched to a gene: 12.

This chain connects TRBV6-6 to TRBJ2-1; 7 nucleotides line up with TRBD2. The V gene end was trimmed by 8 bases and the J gene end by 8 bases; junction bases not matched to a gene: 6. The CDR3 extends over 12 amino acids. Germline V gene lookup returns CDR1 MNHNY and CDR2 SVGAGI (reference sequence). The CDR3, as DNA: TGTGCCAGCCAGGCGGCGGGGGATGAGCAGTTCTTC. It specifies CASQAAGDEQFF.

The chain has TRBV7-2 and TRBJ2-7, with D unclear. V was pared by 0 bases and J by 5 bases, with 5 bases between. This CDR3 has 12 amino acids. Germline V lookup: CDR1 SGHTA, CDR2 FQGNSA. The chain's CDR3 is CASSLALDEQYF. The CDR3 coding sequence is TGTGCCAGCAGCTTAGCTCTAGACGAGCAGTACTTC.

The chain links TRBV28 to TRBJ1-4; 8 positions match TRBD1. The V gene's germline CDR1 is MDHEN and CDR2 SYDVKM. The CDR3 runs 16 residues. Trimming at V came to 6 bases and at J to 8 bases, leaving 14 bases not matched to a gene. The CDR3 is CASSPPGQGSKEKLFF. Here the CDR3 DNA reads TGTGCCAGCAGCCCGCCCGGACAGGGTAGTAAAGAAAAACTGTTTTTT.

This chain joins TRBV4-1 and TRBJ1-2; D perhaps matches TRBD1 (5 bases). V shed 2 bases and J shed 3 bases, with 13 bases lying between them. The CDR3 totals 15 residues. The germline V gene encodes CDR1 MGHRA and CDR2 YSYEKL. The CDR3 sequence is CASSQTTGTYYGYTF. As DNA, the CDR3 is TGCGCCAGCAGCCAAACTACAGGAACCTACTATGGCTACACCTTC.

V and J are TRBV9 and TRBJ1-1, with unresolved D. This CDR3 region has 13 residues. CDR1 and CDR2 from the germline V gene are SGDLS and YYNGEE. The V and J ends lost 2 bases and 5 bases respectively, with 10 bases between them. The CDR3 here is CASSVGIGTEAFF. The CDR3 DNA reads TGTGCCAGCAGCGTCGGGATAGGGACTGAAGCTTTCTTT.

This sequence joins TRBV10-3 and TRBJ2-7; 7 bases map to TRBD1. The CDR3 loop spans 15 amino acids. V was pared by 6 bases and J by 3 bases, with 11 bases of the junction left unmatched. Germline V lookup: CDR1 ENHRY, CDR2 SYGVKD. The CDR3 DNA follows: TGTGCCATCAGCGCCTCGACAGGGCGTTACTACGAGCAGTACTTC. Its protein product is CAISASTGRYYEQYF.

The chain couples TRBV5-4 to TRBJ2-7, with D possibly being TRBD1 (6 bases). V was trimmed by 4 bases and J by 0 bases, leaving 14 bases between them. Germline values: CDR1 SGHNT, CDR2 YYREEE (reference sequence). The CDR3 extends over 15 amino acids. The CDR3 protein is CASSLDRPSSYEQYF. The CDR3 DNA is TGTGCCAGCAGCCTAGACAGGCCTTCCTCCTACGAGCAGTACTTC.

The chain has TRBV19 and TRBJ1-5, with 7 positions matching TRBD1. J gave up 2 bases and V 3 bases, and 4 bases lay outside the gene matches. There are 15 residues in the CDR3. Germline V gives CDR1 LNHDA, CDR2 SQIVND (reference sequence). The CDR3 spells CASSIEGAGNQPQHF. Here the CDR3 DNA reads TGTGCCAGTAGTATCGAGGGGGCCGGCAATCAGCCCCAGCATTTT.

This clone occurred once. Relative to the germline gene, one junction end is altered; a read error may explain this. The chain uses TRBV9 and TRBJ2-3; D might be TRBD1 (5 bases). Germline values: CDR1 SGDLS, CDR2 YYNGEE. The CDR3 covers 13 residues. DNA for the CDR3: TGTGCCAGCAGCGTAGATGGGGCAGACATTACGAATTTT. Translation gives CASSVDGADITNF.

This rearrangement joins TRBV30 to TRBJ2-2, with D possibly TRBD2 on 6 matching bases. The V gene's germline CDR1 is GTSNPN and CDR2 SVGIG (reference sequence). Between the trimmed V and J ends, which lost 0 bases and 2 bases, there was a span of 10 bases. This CDR3 is 15 amino acids long. CDR3 nucleotides: TGTGCCTGGAGTGTAGGCGGGATCAACACCGGGGAGCTGTTTTTT. This translates into CAWSVGGINTGELFF. The entire variable domain, with the rest obtained from reference TRBV30 and TRBJ2-2, is as follows: SQTIHQWPATLVQPVGSPLSLECTVEGTSNPNLYWYRQAAGRGLQLLFYSVGIGQISSEVPQNLSASRPQDRQFILSSKKLLLSDSGFYLCAWSVGGINTGELFFGEGSRLTVL.

The rearrangement uses TRBV7-2 and TRBJ2-6, with TRBD2 as a possible D gene (5 bases). Germline V gene sequence: CDR1 SGHTA, CDR2 FQGNSA. V lost 2 bases, J lost 0 bases, and 17 bases lay in between. The CDR3 length is 19 residues. As DNA, the CDR3 is TGTGCCAGCAGCTTAATTCTCGGGGTTGGTGTCTCTGGGGCCAACGTCCTGACTTTC. Its protein product is CASSLILGVGVSGANVLTF.

The V gene is TRBV28, the J gene TRBJ2-7, with 9 positions matching TRBD2. The germline CDR1 and CDR2 sequences are MDHEN and SYDVKM. Trimming took 8 bases from V and 3 from J; bases not matched to a gene: 8. The CDR3 contains 14 residues. DNA for the CDR3: TGTGCCAGCGGGCCCTTGCGGGAGGGCTACGAGCAGTACTTC. Protein: CASGPLREGYEQYF.

This chain links TRBV7-6 with TRBJ1-1; a weak D match, TRBD1 (6 bases). There are 14 residues in the CDR3. Germline loops: CDR1 SGHVS, CDR2 FNYEAQ. The V end lost 5 bases, the J end lost 5 bases, and 15 bases lay between the germline ends. The CDR3 here is CASSALTGPTEAFF. CDR3 nucleotide sequence: TGTGCCAGCAGCGCCTTGACAGGTCCAACTGAAGCTTTCTTT. The whole variable domain, filled in from reference TRBV7-6 and TRBJ1-1, reads GAGVSQSPRYKVTKRGQDVALRCDPISGHVSLYWYRQALGQGPEFLTYFNYEAQQDKSGLPNDRFSAERPEGSISTLTIQRTEQRDSAMYRCASSALTGPTEAFFGQGTRLTVV.

This clone appeared a few times. DNA for the CDR3: TGTGCCAGCAGTCGGGATACAGGGAATGGTGAGCAGTTCTTC. Translating it yields CASSRDTGNGEQFF. The chain uses TRBV6-5 and TRBJ2-1, with a weak D call TRBD1 (6 bases). The CDR3 has 14 residues. Trimming took 5 bases from V and 9 from J, leaving 17 bases between them. Germline V CDR1 and CDR2: MNHEY, SVGAGI.

The J gene is TRBJ1-5, the V gene TRBV6-1, with TRBD1 as a possible D gene (5 bases). The CDR3 covers 15 residues. V was clipped by 2 bases and J by 2 bases, with 10 bases between them. Per the germline V gene, CDR1 is MNHNS and CDR2 is SASEGT. In nucleotides, the CDR3 is TGTGCCAGCAGTGAAATTCGACAGCGCAATCAGCCCCAGCATTTT. Translation gives CASSEIRQRNQPQHF.

This chain links TRBV7-8 with TRBJ2-3; maybe TRBD2 (5 bases). Trimming pared 3 bases from V and 4 bases from J, leaving 11 bases between. CDR3 length equals 14 residues. Per the germline V gene, CDR1 is SGHVS and CDR2 is FQNEAQ. The CDR3 nucleotides read TGTGCCAGCAGCTTGGGATTTAGCGCAGATACGCAGTATTTT. Encoded protein: CASSLGFSADTQYF.

The gene calls are TRBV7-6 and TRBJ2-1; 7 bases line up with TRBD1. Trimming took 5 bases from V and 14 from J; bases not matched to a gene: 15. This CDR3 has 14 amino acids. From germline, CDR1 is SGHVS and CDR2 FNYEAQ. CDR3 in DNA: TGTGCCAGCAGCCAAAGGCTCGGCGGACAGGTAAAGTTCTTC. The encoded protein is CASSQRLGGQVKFF.